Included here is one T cell receptor (beta chain) sequence, with context. Its specificity is unknown. The source of the sample is a study of CD8 T cells in ankylosing spondylitis. Study-level results: It appeared that ankylosing spondylitis blood was characterized by a TCR beta motif of under ten highly homologous variants. Clones linked to disease were reported to show significant enrichment in matched ankylosing spondylitis synovial fluid. Several of the motif variants were reported before in synovial fluid and blood from reactive arthritis.

CDR3 length: 17 amino acids. Losses at the gene ends were 3 bases for V and 4 bases for J; bases not matched to a gene: 14. CDR1 is MNHNS and CDR2 is SASEGT in the germline V gene. Generation of TCR beta libraries employed quantitative 5'-RACE incorporating molecular barcodes. MiXCR, applied by TCRdb to the 5' RACE reads, yields one record per CDR3 protein. The sample lists a few hundred thousand distinct CDR3 sequences, about a sixth occurring once. The rearrangement uses TRBV6-1 and TRBJ2-7, with 8 bases lining up with TRBD2. This TCR was recovered from a male donor with ankylosing spondylitis. Source material: blood, either unsorted or a sorted T cell fraction (not recorded which). CDR3 DNA sequence: TGTGCCAGCAGTGACCCTCGACTAGCGAGAAAACAGTACGAGCAGTACTTC. This gives the protein CASSDPRLARKQYEQYF.